These 20 T cell receptor beta chains were all obtained from the same sample, sequenced in a study of blood T cell repertoires in COVID-19 (dated by TCRdb to 2020 to 2021). Preparation of the library involved the immunoSEQ multiplex PCR assay. TCRdb took over this immuneACCESS table, retaining in-frame rearrangements with V and J assigned. Such tables are incomplete; in checked studies, under half of the missing clones stem from an unresolved V gene, and the remainder is unexplained. Present in this sample are some 210,000 clones, around four fifths of which were seen just once. The ten top clones hold less than 20% of the sample. Sequenced: peripheral blood. The receptors stem from a human donor in a cohort sampled during active COVID-19.

This sequence joins TRBV18 and TRBJ1-3; D gene uncertain. The CDR3 runs 20 residues. V was clipped by 3 bases and J by 0 bases, with 24 bases between them. Germline V gene sequence: CDR1 KGHSH, CDR2 LQKENI. CDR3 nucleotides: TGTGCCAGCTCACCGGAGATTTTCGGGGATGACAAGAACTCTGGAAACACCATATATTTT. It yields the protein CASSPEIFGDDKNSGNTIYF.

This chain joins TRBV7-9 and TRBJ2-2; weak D call: TRBD2 (5 bases). Trimming left V 9 bases short and J 5 bases short, with 16 bases between. Germline assignment: CDR1 SEHNR and CDR2 FQNEAQ (reference sequence). This CDR3 is 14 amino acids long. DNA of the CDR3: TGTGCCAGTCGCGGGTTCGGGTGGACCGGGGAGCTGTTTTTT. It translates to CASRGFGWTGELFF. Drawing the rest from reference TRBV7-9 and TRBJ2-2, the complete variable domain is DTGVSQNPRHKITKRGQNVTFRCDPISEHNRLYWYRQTLGQGPEFLTYFQNEAQLEKSRLLSDRFSAERPKGSFSTLEIQRTEQGDSAMYLCASRGFGWTGELFFGEGSRLTVL.

CDR3 loop: CASTEGARPLAFF. CDR3 DNA: TGTGCCAGCACCGAGGGGGCCAGGCCTCTAGCTTTCTTT. The V and J genes are TRBV2 and TRBJ1-1; 7 bases line up with TRBD1. CDR3 size: 13 residues. CDR1 and CDR2 from the germline V gene are SNHLY and FYNNEI. V was pared by 7 bases and J by 10 bases, with 12 bases of the junction left unmatched.

The chain links TRBV11-3 to TRBJ2-2; D is perhaps TRBD2 (5 bases). The CDR3 loop spans 13 amino acids. Trimming left V 5 bases short and J 5 bases short, with 9 bases between. Germline V lookup: CDR1 SGHNT, CDR2 YENEEA. The CDR3 is CASSPRGTGELFF. In DNA, the CDR3 is TGTGCCAGCAGCCCGCGAGGGACCGGGGAGCTGTTTTTT.

This clone was seen more than once but under ten times. V gene TRBV7-2 combines with J gene TRBJ1-5, with D perhaps matching TRBD1 (6 bases). The V end was cut by 0 bases, the J end by 4 bases, with 7 bases between. The CDR3 extends over 14 amino acids. The V gene's germline CDR1 is SGHTA and CDR2 FQGNSA. The CDR3 sequence: CASSLAQGNQPQHF. The CDR3 coding sequence is TGTGCCAGCAGCTTAGCCCAGGGGAATCAGCCCCAGCATTTT.

The chain has TRBV6-5 and TRBJ1-4; D is perhaps TRBD1 (5 bases). The germline CDR1 and CDR2 sequences are MNHEY and SVGAGI. The V gene lost 8 bases and the J gene lost 7 bases, with 11 bases spanning the gap. This CDR3 has 12 residues. In nucleotides, the CDR3 is TGTGCCAGCGTATCGGGGGGTGAAAAACTGTTTTTT. Its protein product is CASVSGGEKLFF.

The chain employs TRBV18 and TRBJ1-1; maybe TRBD1 (6 bases). Germline values: CDR1 KGHSH, CDR2 LQKENI. The CDR3 totals 14 residues. The V end was cut by 0 bases, the J end by 8 bases, with 13 bases between. Written as DNA, the CDR3 is TGTGCCAGCTCACCACCCACGCGGACAGCCGAAGCTTTCTTT. Protein product: CASSPPTRTAEAFF.

This sequence joins TRBV11-2 and TRBJ2-5; 9 bases are shared with TRBD1. V trimming: 5 bases; J trimming: 1 base; junction bases outside the gene matches: 8. CDR3 length equals 16 residues. Germline CDR1 reads SGHAT; CDR2 reads FQNNGV. In DNA, the CDR3 is TGTGCCAGCAGCCCCGGGACAGGGATAGTCCAAGAGACCCAGTACTTC. Translation gives CASSPGTGIVQETQYF.

The chain recombines TRBV7-9 with TRBJ2-3; D gene uncertain. With 3 bases removed from V and 2 bases from J, the gap between germline ends came to 12 bases. The CDR3 has 15 residues. CDR1 SEHNR and CDR2 FQNEAQ come from the germline V gene (reference sequence). Here the CDR3 reads CASSFGGPFTDTQYF. The CDR3, as DNA: TGTGCCAGCAGCTTTGGTGGGCCATTCACAGATACGCAGTATTTT.

There are a few counts of this clone. The V call is TRBV6-5, the J call TRBJ2-2; TRBD1 matches at 7 bases. The germline V gene encodes CDR1 MNHEY and CDR2 SVGAGI. The length of the CDR3 is 15 residues. V was pared by 6 bases and J by 3 bases, with 7 bases of the junction left unmatched. CDR3 loop: CASRPQGVDTGELFF. In DNA form, the CDR3 reads TGTGCCAGCAGACCCCAGGGGGTGGACACCGGGGAGCTGTTTTTT.

The chain couples TRBV7-8 to TRBJ2-6; possible D gene TRBD1, 5 bases. CDR3 size: 19 residues. CDR1 is SGHVS and CDR2 is FQNEAQ in the germline V gene. The V and J ends lost 5 bases and 0 bases respectively, with 20 bases between them. This CDR3 reads CASSPSSVTGISGANVLTF. The CDR3 nucleotides are TGTGCCAGCAGCCCATCGAGCGTCACAGGAATCTCTGGGGCCAACGTCCTGACTTTC.

J is TRBJ2-2 and V is TRBV9; D possibly corresponds to TRBD2 (5 bases). The CDR3 has 16 amino acids. Trimming stripped 0 bases from V and 0 bases from J, with 9 bases between. Germline V gene data show CDR1 as SGDLS and CDR2 as YYNGEE. The DNA for the CDR3 is TGTGCCAGCAGCGTAGTTCCGGGGTCGAACACCGGGGAGCTGTTTTTT. This codes for CASSVVPGSNTGELFF. Combining the CDR3 with reference TRBV9 and TRBJ2-2 gives the whole variable domain DSGVTQTPKHLITATGQRVTLRCSPRSGDLSVYWYQQSLDQGLQFLIQYYNGEERAKGNILERFSAQQFPDLHSELNLSSLELGDSALYFCASSVVPGSNTGELFFGEGSRLTVL.

The chain couples TRBV5-6 to TRBJ1-1; the D gene is possibly TRBD1 (5 bases). Germline values: CDR1 SGHDT, CDR2 YYEEEE. V shed 4 bases and J shed 0 bases, with 13 bases lying between them. This CDR3 has 15 amino acids. The CDR3 loop reads CASSMAGVMNTEAFF. DNA of the CDR3: TGTGCCAGCAGCATGGCGGGGGTGATGAACACTGAAGCTTTCTTT.

The rearrangement uses TRBV7-8 and TRBJ2-1; TRBD2 matches 9 bases. V dropped 4 bases and J dropped 6; count of bases not matched to a gene: 7. Germline lookup yields CDR1 SGHVS and CDR2 FQNEAQ. This CDR3 spans 15 amino acids. CDR3 residues: CASSSRGLASNEQFF. CDR3 bases: TGTGCCAGCAGCTCACGGGGACTAGCATCCAATGAGCAGTTCTTC.

V gene TRBV2 combines with J gene TRBJ2-1; TRBD1 matches at 8 bases. V gave up 5 bases and J gave up 9 bases; unmatched junction bases: 15. CDR1 is SNHLY and CDR2 is FYNNEI in the germline V gene. This CDR3 is built from 16 residues. This CDR3 is CASSSLPGQGDSEQFF. Written as DNA, the CDR3 is TGTGCCAGCAGTTCTCTCCCCGGACAGGGTGATAGTGAGCAGTTCTTC.

The chain carries TRBV27 and TRBJ1-6; D may be TRBD1 (5 bases). The CDR3 spans 14 residues. Germline CDR1 is MNHEY and CDR2 is SMNVEV (reference sequence). The germline V and J ends were trimmed by 5 bases and 8 bases, with 13 bases remaining between them. CDR3 DNA: TGTGCCAGCAGTGGGGGGTTTCGTGATTCACCCCTCCACTTT. It encodes CASSGGFRDSPLHF.

The genes are TRBV7-8 and TRBJ2-1, with a weak D call TRBD2 (6 bases). The CDR3 extends over 13 amino acids. The V gene's germline CDR1 is SGHVS and CDR2 FQNEAQ. V lost 6 bases and J 10 bases, leaving 16 bases between the germline ends. CDR3 nucleotide sequence: TGTGCCAGCAGTCCCGGGAGTAATCGGGAGCAGTTCTTC. Protein product: CASSPGSNREQFF.

The chain uses TRBV27 and TRBJ1-6; no clear D. The CDR3 is 15 residues long. The ends were cut back, 2 bases at V and 9 bases at J, with 14 bases in the middle. Looked up from germline, CDR1 is MNHEY and CDR2 is SMNVEV (reference sequence). In nucleotides, the CDR3 is TGTGCCAGCAGTTTAGAGGGAAGATTTGTTTCACCCCTCCACTTT. Protein: CASSLEGRFVSPLHF.

The V and J genes are TRBV5-6 and TRBJ2-1; 9 bases line up with TRBD1. CDR1 and CDR2 from the germline V gene are SGHDT and YYEEEE. The CDR3 extends over 13 amino acids. V lost 4 bases to trimming and J lost 6 bases; unmatched junction nucleotides: 2. The CDR3: CASSQDRGNEQFF. The CDR3 coding sequence is TGTGCCAGCAGCCAGGACAGGGGCAATGAGCAGTTCTTC.

Remarks on this clone: Other DNA sequences of this sample code for an identical CDR3. The chain recombines TRBV5-1 with TRBJ2-3; D uncertain. The ends were cut back, 2 bases at V and 1 base at J, with 8 bases in the middle. The CDR3 sequence is 14 residues long. Germline loops: CDR1 SGHRS, CDR2 YFSETQ. CDR3 protein: CASSFRSGTDTQYF. DNA of the CDR3: TGCGCCAGCAGCTTTCGCAGCGGCACAGATACGCAGTATTTT.